The next 32 T cell receptor beta chains were all read from a single sample in a study of spatial heterogeneity in lung cancer. Time point here: sample taken at primary tumor resection. TCRdb processed the 5' RACE reads anew with MiXCR; each CDR3 protein has one entry. In the table there are under 30,000 distinct CDR3 sequences, 4% to 5% of which are singletons. The sample consisted of PBMCs, taken at surgery. Receptors were obtained from a male donor with early-stage non-small cell lung cancer.

This clonotype was seen repeatedly, ten times or more. J is TRBJ1-1 and V is TRBV6-6; 7 bases line up with TRBD1. Trimming removed 8 bases from V and 1 base from J; junction bases left unmatched: 4. The CDR3 extends over 13 amino acids. CDR1 is MNHNY and CDR2 is SVGAGI in the germline V gene (reference sequence). This chain's CDR3 is CASRDRPNTEAFF. The CDR3 region has the DNA TGTGCCAGCCGGGACAGACCGAACACTGAAGCTTTCTTT.

The chain couples TRBV28 to TRBJ2-4; the D gene is possibly TRBD1 (6 bases). With 4 bases removed from V and 4 bases from J, the gap between germline ends came to 14 bases. Germline V gene lookup returns CDR1 MDHEN and CDR2 SYDVKM. This CDR3 has 15 residues. In nucleotides, the CDR3 is TGTGCCAGCAGTTCCCAAGGACAGATTAAAAACATTCAGTACTTC. Translation gives CASSSQGQIKNIQYF.

This clonotype has ten or more counts. The chain couples TRBV3-1 to TRBJ2-5, with D unclear. Per the germline V gene, CDR1 is LGHDT and CDR2 is YNNKEL (reference sequence). The CDR3 contains 13 residues. V lost 0 bases and J lost 5, with 7 bases in between. The CDR3, as DNA: TGTGCCAGCAGCCAAGAGTTAGGTGAGACCCAGTACTTC. Amino acid sequence: CASSQELGETQYF.

This clonotype was seen repeatedly, ten times or more. V and J are TRBV12-3 or TRBV12-4 and TRBJ2-7; D remains ambiguous. The CDR3 is 13 amino acids. V was pared by 6 bases and J by 3 bases, with 12 bases between. In nucleotides, the CDR3 is TGTGCCAGCAGCGACTCCACCGTCTACGAGCAGTACTTC. It translates to CASSDSTVYEQYF.

This clonotype was detected ten times or more. The rearrangement links TRBV28 to TRBJ1-3, with no clear D. CDR3 size: 14 residues. The ends were cut back, 2 bases at V and 3 bases at J, with 8 bases in the middle. Germline-derived CDR1 and CDR2 are MDHEN and SYDVKM. The CDR3 nucleotides read TGTGCCAGCAGTTTAGGGAACCGTGGAAACACCATATATTTT. The encoded protein is CASSLGNRGNTIYF. The full variable domain, completed using reference TRBV28 and TRBJ1-3, is DVKVTQSSRYLVKRTGEKVFLECVQDMDHENMFWYRQDPGLGLRLIYFSYDVKMKEKGDIPEGYSVSREKKERFSLILESASTNQTSMYLCASSLGNRGNTIYFGEGSWLTVV.

This clonotype has a count of ten or more. The chain joins TRBV30 to TRBJ1-6; no clear D. The germline V gene encodes CDR1 GTSNPN and CDR2 SVGIG (reference sequence). CDR3 size: 13 residues. Trimming took 1 base from V and 11 from J, leaving 12 bases between them. The CDR3 DNA reads TGTGCCTGGAGTGAGACTCCGGGTGCACCCCTCCACTTT. Its protein is CAWSETPGAPLHF.

This clonotype is termed medium-sized (0.01 to 0.1%). CDR3 amino acids: CASSRDRETQYF. Written as DNA, the CDR3 is TGTGCCAGCAGCCGGGACCGAGAGACCCAGTACTTC. The chain uses TRBV7-2 and TRBJ2-5, with D perhaps given as TRBD1 or TRBD2 (5 bases each). Trimming took off 5 bases at V and 4 bases at J, with 8 bases between the two ends. The CDR3 is 12 amino acids. Germline lookup yields CDR1 SGHTA and CDR2 FQGNSA.

This clonotype was counted ten times or more. This chain connects TRBV20-1 to TRBJ1-3; D remains ambiguous. Germline-derived CDR1 and CDR2 are DFQATT and SNEGSKA (reference sequence). Trimming took off 0 bases at V and 4 bases at J, with 10 bases between the two ends. This CDR3 is built from 14 residues. Here the CDR3 reads CSARDARAGNTIYF. In DNA, the CDR3 is TGCAGTGCTAGAGATGCCCGGGCCGGAAACACCATATATTTT.

This clonotype has ten or more counts. V usage is TRBV6-5 and J usage is TRBJ1-6; weak D call: TRBD1 (6 bases). Per germline, CDR1 MNHEY and CDR2 SVGAGI. The CDR3 is 13 amino acids. Trimming pared 6 bases from V and 9 bases from J, leaving 12 bases between. The CDR3 region has the DNA TGTGCCAGCAGACTTACAGGGAGTTCACCCCTCCACTTT. Its translation: CASRLTGSSPLHF.

The chain uses TRBV7-2 and TRBJ2-1; 13 positions agree with TRBD2. The CDR3 runs to 14 residues. The germline V gene has CDR1 SGHTA and CDR2 FQGNSA. The V and J ends lost 5 bases and 7 bases, in that order; junction bases with no gene match: 2. The CDR3 loop reads CASSRTSGGNEQFF. The CDR3 nucleotides read TGTGCCAGCAGCCGGACTAGCGGGGGTAATGAGCAGTTCTTC. The complete variable domain, with remaining parts taken from reference TRBV7-2 and TRBJ2-1, reads GAGVSQSPSNKVTEKGKDVELRCDPISGHTALYWYRQSLGQGLEFLIYFQGNSAPDKSGLPSDRFSAERTGGSVSTLTIQRTQQEDSAVYLCASSRTSGGNEQFFGPGTRLTVL.

This clonotype is medium-sized within its sample. CDR3 sequence: CASSERRGGPVGETQYF. CDR3 nucleotide sequence: TGTGCCAGCAGCGAGAGGAGGGGCGGCCCGGTGGGGGAGACCCAGTACTTC. This chain links TRBV9 with TRBJ2-5; D may be TRBD2 (6 bases). This CDR3 has 17 residues. The V and J ends lost 3 bases and 5 bases respectively, with 23 bases between them. Germline CDR1 and CDR2: SGDLS and YYNGEE.

The sample holds many counts of this clonotype. The chain couples TRBV7-2 to TRBJ1-1; D is undetermined. Germline loops: CDR1 SGHTA, CDR2 FQGNSA. V dropped 3 bases and J dropped 5 bases, with 4 bases sitting between them. This CDR3 has 11 amino acids. CDR3 sequence reads: CASSFKTEAFF. The DNA of the CDR3 is TGTGCCAGCAGCTTCAAAACTGAAGCTTTCTTT.

This clonotype was found many times. This CDR3 reads CASSPPTGKTEAFF. The DNA of the CDR3 is TGTGCCAGCAGCCCTCCGACAGGGAAGACTGAAGCTTTCTTT. The rearrangement joins TRBV28 to TRBJ1-1, with 7 bases matching TRBD1. The CDR3 extends over 14 amino acids. Germline CDR1 reads MDHEN; CDR2 reads SYDVKM. The J segment lost 5 bases and the V segment lost 6 bases, leaving 9 bases of the junction unmatched.

This rearrangement joins TRBV5-4 to TRBJ1-1; unclear D gene. Germline V lookup: CDR1 SGHNT, CDR2 YYREEE (reference sequence). Trimming removed 2 bases at V and 0 bases at J, with 5 bases between. CDR3 length: 13 amino acids. CDR3 protein: CASSFRMNTEAFF. CDR3 bases: TGTGCCAGCAGCTTCAGAATGAACACTGAAGCTTTCTTT.

In this sample, this clonotype turned up many times. The chain is built from TRBV21-1 and TRBJ2-5; the listed D gene, TRBD1, was not tested against the DNA. TRBV21-1 is annotated as a pseudogene. This CDR3 contains 15 residues. CDR3 sequence reads: CASRDRDRGEETQYF. The CDR3, as DNA: TGTGCCAGCAGAGACCGGGACAGGGGTGAGGAGACCCAGTACTTC.

The chain couples TRBV20-1 to TRBJ2-4; a possible D gene is TRBD1 (5 bases). This CDR3 is 11 amino acids long. Germline CDR1 reads DFQATT; CDR2 reads SNEGSKA (reference sequence). The CDR3 loop reads CSGSRGNIQYF. The CDR3 DNA is TGCAGCGGCTCAAGGGGAAACATTCAGTACTTC.

This clonotype occurred many times. This rearrangement joins TRBV9 to TRBJ2-1; D gene uncertain. The germline gives CDR1 SGDLS, CDR2 YYNGEE. V lost 4 bases, J lost 7 bases, and 12 bases lay in between. The CDR3 consists of 13 residues. The CDR3 spells CASSPRLRNEQFF. In DNA, the CDR3 is TGTGCCAGCAGCCCACGTCTACGGAATGAGCAGTTCTTC.

This clonotype occurred many times. This chain's CDR3 is CASSRDTGTSGKWNEQFF. The CDR3 DNA reads TGTGCCAGCAGTAGAGATACCGGGACTAGCGGGAAGTGGAATGAGCAGTTCTTC. The V and J genes are TRBV3-1 and TRBJ2-1, with 13 bases identical to TRBD2. CDR3 size: 18 residues. Germline values: CDR1 LGHDT, CDR2 YNNKEL (reference sequence). Trimming removed 6 bases from V and 7 bases from J; junction bases left unmatched: 15.

This clonotype was detected ten times or more. The CDR3 loop reads CASSTRTGGMSNQPQHF. The CDR3 DNA is TGTGCCAGCAGCACCCGGACAGGGGGGATGAGCAATCAGCCCCAGCATTTT. V usage is TRBV7-2 and J usage is TRBJ1-5, with 10 bases identical to TRBD1. The CDR3 extends over 17 amino acids. Germline CDR1 is SGHTA and CDR2 is FQGNSA. V shed 5 bases, J shed 1 base, and the junction held 8 bases outside the gene matches.

Many counts were recorded for this clonotype. The J gene is TRBJ1-1, the V gene TRBV18; D not resolved. V lost 4 bases to trimming and J lost 1 base, with 7 bases between them. CDR3 size: 13 residues. The germline V gene has CDR1 KGHSH and CDR2 LQKENI. The CDR3 loop reads CASSLRQNTEAFF. In DNA form, the CDR3 reads TGTGCCAGCTCACTCCGCCAGAACACTGAAGCTTTCTTT. Full variable domain (outside the CDR3, taken from reference TRBV18 and TRBJ1-1): NAGVMQNPRHLVRRRGQEARLRCSPMKGHSHVYWYRQLPEEGLKFMVYLQKENIIDESGMPKERFSAEFPKEGPSILRIQQVVRGDSAAYFCASSLRQNTEAFFGQGTRLTVV.

This clonotype has at least ten counts. The chain recombines TRBV5-1 with TRBJ1-4; D gene uncertain. CDR3 length equals 14 residues. The V gene's germline CDR1 is SGHRS and CDR2 YFSETQ. V gave up 0 bases and J gave up 0 bases, with 3 bases separating them. The CDR3 nucleotides read TGCGCCAGCAGCTTGGGAACAACTAATGAAAAACTGTTTTTT. This encodes CASSLGTTNEKLFF.

In this sample, this clonotype turned up a few times. J is TRBJ1-5 and V is TRBV7-9, with unresolved D. V lost 2 bases to trimming and J lost 1 base, with 0 bases between them. The CDR3 covers 12 residues. Germline V gene data show CDR1 as SEHNR and CDR2 as FQNEAQ (reference sequence). The CDR3 DNA reads TGTGCCAGCAGCTTAAGCAATCAGCCCCAGCATTTT. It yields the protein CASSLSNQPQHF.

This clonotype was detected ten times or more. The J gene is TRBJ2-2, the V gene TRBV11-2; D gene uncertain. Germline V lookup: CDR1 SGHAT, CDR2 FQNNGV. The CDR3 sequence is 13 residues long. V gave up 5 bases and J gave up 7 bases, with 11 bases separating them. CDR3 sequence (DNA): TGTGCCAGCAGCCGAATTTGGGGCGGGGAGCTGTTTTTT. Translated, it gives CASSRIWGGELFF.

The CDR3: CASSIGAGDEQFF. The CDR3 coding sequence is TGTGCCAGTAGTATAGGGGCGGGGGATGAGCAGTTCTTC. This chain connects TRBV19 to TRBJ2-1; 7 positions match TRBD2. After removal of 1 base from V and 8 bases from J, the junction contained 2 bases not matched to a gene. CDR3 length equals 13 residues. Per germline, CDR1 LNHDA and CDR2 SQIVND (reference sequence).

The chain couples TRBV7-2 to TRBJ1-6; possibly TRBD1 for D (6 bases). Trimming stripped 0 bases from V and 11 bases from J, with 14 bases between. This CDR3 comprises 15 residues. Per germline, CDR1 SGHTA and CDR2 FQGNSA. The CDR3 loop reads CASSLAQGWDAPLHF. The DNA for the CDR3 is TGTGCCAGCAGCTTAGCACAGGGTTGGGATGCACCCCTCCACTTT.

Ten or more counts support this clonotype. The V gene is TRBV28, the J gene TRBJ1-3; D is unresolved. Germline CDR1 MDHEN, CDR2 SYDVKM. Trimming shortened V by 2 bases and J by 0 bases, and 8 bases separated the two germline ends. This CDR3 has 15 residues. The CDR3 nucleotides read TGTGCCAGCAGTTTAAGGTATTTCTCTGGAAACACCATATATTTT. Protein: CASSLRYFSGNTIYF.

This clonotype was counted a few times. The CDR3 loop is CSGGQIEAFF. Written as DNA, the CDR3 is TGCAGCGGGGGACAGATTGAAGCTTTCTTT. V gene TRBV29-1 combines with J gene TRBJ1-1; 7 bases are shared with TRBD1. Unmatched junction bases numbered 3, after V lost 7 bases and J lost 7 bases. Germline assignment: CDR1 SQVTM and CDR2 ANQGSEA. There are 10 residues in the CDR3.

This clonotype was found many times. The gene calls are TRBV10-1 and TRBJ2-2, with 9 bases lining up with TRBD2. Germline CDR1 and CDR2: WNHNN and SYGVQD (reference sequence). V shed 9 bases, J shed 6 bases, and the junction held 5 bases outside the gene matches. This CDR3 region has 13 residues. The CDR3 sequence: CASSGSFPGELFF. The DNA of the CDR3 is TGCGCCAGTAGCGGGAGTTTCCCCGGGGAGCTGTTTTTT.

By frequency in the sample, this clonotype is medium-sized. V is TRBV5-4 and J is TRBJ1-5; TRBD1 might be the D (5 bases). Trimming removed 4 bases at V and 7 bases at J, with 9 bases between. Germline CDR1 and CDR2: SGHNT and YYREEE (reference sequence). The CDR3 sequence is 12 residues long. CDR3 nucleotides: TGTGCCAGCAGCCCCCGGGGGCAGCCCCAGCATTTT. It translates to CASSPRGQPQHF.

This clonotype showed up many times. The V call is TRBV6-5, the J call TRBJ2-2; TRBD1 aligns across 8 bases. CDR1 and CDR2 from the germline V gene are MNHEY and SVGAGI. This CDR3 is 15 amino acids long. After removal of 6 bases from V and 5 bases from J, the junction contained 8 bases not matched to a gene. CDR3 sequence (DNA): TGTGCCAGCAGCCAAAGACAGGGGAGGACCGGGGAGCTGTTTTTT. Its protein product is CASSQRQGRTGELFF.

This clonotype is labeled as medium-sized. V gene TRBV5-1 combines with J gene TRBJ2-3, with TRBD2 identical over 9 bases. This CDR3 contains 17 residues. Germline CDR1 reads SGHRS; CDR2 reads YFSETQ. The V gene end was trimmed by 1 base and the J gene end by 1 base; junction bases not matched to a gene: 7. DNA for the CDR3: TGCGCCAGCAGCTTGCTAGCGGGATCTAGGGGCACAGATACGCAGTATTTT. Translated, it gives CASSLLAGSRGTDTQYF. Full variable domain (remainder filled in from reference TRBV5-1 and TRBJ2-3): KAGVTQTPRYLIKTRGQQVTLSCSPISGHRSVSWYQQTPGQGLQFLFEYFSETQRNKGNFPGRFSGRQFSNSRSEMNVSTLELGDSALYLCASSLLAGSRGTDTQYFGPGTRLTVL.

Ten or more counts support this clonotype. This chain links TRBV6-6 with TRBJ2-3, with TRBD2 matching over 7 bases. The ends lost 8 bases at V and 4 bases at J; junction bases unmatched: 9. This CDR3 is 14 amino acids long. Germline lookup yields CDR1 MNHNY and CDR2 SVGAGI (reference sequence). CDR3 sequence: CASGVSRGADTQYF. The CDR3 DNA reads TGTGCCAGCGGGGTCAGCCGGGGGGCAGATACGCAGTATTTT.